Listed here are 25 T cell receptor beta chains from one sample, sequenced in a study of monozygotic twins with inflammatory bowel disease. TCRdb re-called the 5' RACE reads; one entry per CDR3 protein, DNA not given. The sample totals tens of thousands of distinct CDR3 sequences; its top ten clones hold 5% to 6%. The sample was blood. The origin of the receptors is a human donor with ulcerative colitis or Crohn's disease, or a healthy co-twin of an affected twin (not recorded which).

The rearrangement links TRBV15 to TRBJ2-1; with no DNA, the TCRdb D assignment of TRBD1 cannot be verified. Germline assignment: CDR1 LNHNV and CDR2 YYDKDF (reference sequence). This CDR3 spans 17 amino acids. The CDR3 sequence is CATSRDRDANSYNEQFF.

This chain uses TRBV5-1 with TRBJ1-4. The CDR3 length is 12 residues. CDR1 is SGHRS, CDR2 YFSETQ, per germline. The CDR3: CASSPSGEKLFF. Drawing the rest from reference TRBV5-1 and TRBJ1-4, the complete variable domain is KAGVTQTPRYLIKTRGQQVTLSCSPISGHRSVSWYQQTPGQGLQFLFEYFSETQRNKGNFPGRFSGRQFSNSRSEMNVSTLELGDSALYLCASSPSGEKLFFGSGTQLSVL.

This chain connects TRBV27 to TRBJ2-1; TCRdb picks TRBD1, but there is no DNA to check that call. The CDR3 extends over 15 amino acids. Germline V gene sequence: CDR1 MNHEY, CDR2 SMNVEV (reference sequence). CDR3 protein: CASSMQGPLFGEQFF.

The rearrangement joins TRBV27 to TRBJ2-2; TCRdb designates TRBD2, a call that cannot be tested without DNA. The CDR3 has 15 amino acids. The germline V gene has CDR1 MNHEY and CDR2 SMNVEV (reference sequence). Here the CDR3 reads CASSLGGRAIGELFF.

V gene TRBV15 combines with J gene TRBJ2-2. Looked up from germline, CDR1 is LNHNV and CDR2 is YYDKDF (reference sequence). This CDR3 is built from 16 residues. The CDR3 spells CATRDGVTRNTGELFF.

The V and J genes are TRBV19 and TRBJ1-4. The CDR3 spans 15 residues. Germline V gene sequence: CDR1 LNHDA, CDR2 SQIVND (reference sequence). CDR3 region: CASSRFWLPNEKLFF.

The gene calls are TRBV7-6 and TRBJ2-3. The CDR3 extends over 15 amino acids. Germline V CDR1 and CDR2: SGHVS, FNYEAQ. Here the CDR3 reads CASSFLDSFTDTQYF.

The V call is TRBV18, the J call TRBJ2-1; the TCRdb D gene call, TRBD1, has no DNA to confirm it. Germline V gene lookup returns CDR1 KGHSH and CDR2 LQKENI. This CDR3 spans 14 amino acids. The CDR3 protein is CASSAAGRYNEQFF.

This chain joins TRBV7-3 and TRBJ2-4; TCRdb picks TRBD2, but there is no DNA to check that call. Germline V gives CDR1 SGHTA, CDR2 FQGTGA. CDR3 length: 13 amino acids. This CDR3 reads CASSLKGSDILYF.

CDR3 sequence: CASSPGRAAGTGELFF. V usage is TRBV9 and J usage is TRBJ2-2; there is no DNA to check the TCRdb D call of TRBD2. Germline CDR1 is SGDLS and CDR2 is YYNGEE. The CDR3 covers 16 residues.

The chain employs TRBV12-3 or TRBV12-4 and TRBJ2-5; with no DNA, the TCRdb D assignment of TRBD2 cannot be verified. CDR3 length equals 14 residues. CDR3 region: CASSLGGAGGTQYF.

The chain links TRBV12-3 or TRBV12-4 to TRBJ2-1; TCRdb names TRBD1, which stays unverified in the absence of DNA. There are 16 residues in the CDR3. The chain's CDR3 is CASSLAGRGSDNEQFF.

This rearrangement joins TRBV5-4 to TRBJ1-2. This CDR3 contains 13 residues. Germline-derived CDR1 and CDR2 are SGHNT and YYREEE (reference sequence). The CDR3 region is CASSLDRLYGYTF.

V usage is TRBV5-1 and J usage is TRBJ2-1; TCRdb selects TRBD2, and the lack of DNA leaves this call unchecked. Germline CDR1 is SGHRS and CDR2 is YFSETQ. This CDR3 is built from 14 residues. CDR3 protein: CASTPRGAFSEQFF.

The V gene is TRBV7-9, the J gene TRBJ2-6; TCRdb designates TRBD1, a call that cannot be tested without DNA. Germline V CDR1 and CDR2: SEHNR, FQNEAQ (reference sequence). This CDR3 has 16 residues. The chain's CDR3 is CASSKQGAPGANVLTF.

This sequence joins TRBV11-2 and TRBJ1-6; TCRdb designates TRBD1, a call that cannot be tested without DNA. The CDR3 sequence is 18 residues long. In germline, CDR1 is SGHAT, CDR2 FQNNGV. CDR3: CASSSPFNGGNYNSPLHF.

This chain joins TRBV20-1 and TRBJ1-2; TCRdb's D gene call, TRBD1, goes unchecked for lack of DNA. This CDR3 contains 12 residues. Germline V CDR1 and CDR2: DFQATT, SNEGSKA (reference sequence). Here the CDR3 reads CSAQVPPKGYTF.

This chain links TRBV14 with TRBJ1-4; TCRdb's D call of TRBD1 is untestable without DNA. The CDR3 extends over 15 amino acids. Germline-derived CDR1 and CDR2 are SGHDN and FVKESK. The CDR3 loop reads CASSPPGGVREKLFF.

This sequence joins TRBV11-2 and TRBJ2-4; as DNA is missing, the TRBD2 call by TCRdb cannot be tested. Per germline, CDR1 SGHAT and CDR2 FQNNGV. The CDR3 has 20 amino acids. Here the CDR3 reads CASSLEGRVAVEEAKNIQYF.

The chain is built from TRBV4-1 and TRBJ1-2. Per germline, CDR1 MGHRA and CDR2 YSYEKL. CDR3 size: 12 residues. Here the CDR3 reads CASSQNNYGCTF.

The chain couples TRBV18 to TRBJ1-1. Germline V gene lookup returns CDR1 KGHSH and CDR2 LQKENI. The CDR3 is 14 amino acids. CDR3 region: CASSPPSVNTEAFF.

V and J are TRBV5-4 and TRBJ2-3. Germline CDR1 SGHNT, CDR2 YYREEE (reference sequence). CDR3 length: 13 residues. The CDR3: CASSLEVPDTQYF. The whole variable domain, remainder taken from reference TRBV5-4 and TRBJ2-3, is ETGVTQSPTHLIKTRGQQVTLRCSSQSGHNTVSWYQQALGQGPQFIFQYYREEENGRGNFPPRFSGLQFPNYSSELNVNALELDDSALYLCASSLEVPDTQYFGPGTRLTVL.

This rearrangement joins TRBV10-2 to TRBJ1-1. CDR3 size: 16 residues. Germline V lookup: CDR1 WSHSY, CDR2 SAAADI. CDR3 sequence: CASSIVGITVNTEAFF.

This sequence joins TRBV6-5 and TRBJ2-2; TCRdb reports TRBD1, a call that lacks DNA to check it against. Looked up from germline, CDR1 is MNHEY and CDR2 is SVGAGI. CDR3 length equals 16 residues. The CDR3 loop is CASGKGQGVNTGELFF.

The chain uses TRBV5-1 and TRBJ1-5; TCRdb indicates TRBD1, and absent DNA this call remains unverified. This CDR3 spans 16 amino acids. CDR1 and CDR2 from the germline V gene are SGHRS and YFSETQ. The CDR3 sequence is CASSFGSRGSNQPQHF.